This T cell receptor beta chain was sequenced in a study of blood T cells in healthy people across ages. Regarding the study as a whole: Strongly correlated with naive T cell percentage was TCR beta diversity.

The CDR3 spans 16 residues. V gave up 0 bases and J gave up 1 base, with 13 bases separating them. Germline V gene lookup returns CDR1 LGHNA and CDR2 YSLEER. A second PCR, run for roughly 7 to 12 cycles, used a sample-barcoded 5' primer plus a J-beta primer mix. At least 2.5 million CDR3-containing paired-end reads were obtained per sample. TCRdb processed the 5' RACE reads anew with MiXCR; each CDR3 protein has one entry. The profile shows approximately 960,000 distinct CDR3 sequences, approximately 32% of them singletons. Each sample yielded at least 6 million isolated PBMCs. There are a few counts of this clonotype. Its matching antigen is unknown. This same sample was also taken into another study, of T cells of mothers and their children. That source adds: The people who donated were a few healthy Caucasian mothers and their six children.

The chain has TRBV4-3 and TRBJ2-7, with D uncertain. This receptor was obtained from a woman aged 35 to 49 in good health. Sequences were obtained from blood. DNA of the CDR3: TGCGCCAGCAGCCAAGATCGTTCAGGTCCATCCTACGAGCAGTACTTC. It encodes CASSQDRSGPSYEQYF.